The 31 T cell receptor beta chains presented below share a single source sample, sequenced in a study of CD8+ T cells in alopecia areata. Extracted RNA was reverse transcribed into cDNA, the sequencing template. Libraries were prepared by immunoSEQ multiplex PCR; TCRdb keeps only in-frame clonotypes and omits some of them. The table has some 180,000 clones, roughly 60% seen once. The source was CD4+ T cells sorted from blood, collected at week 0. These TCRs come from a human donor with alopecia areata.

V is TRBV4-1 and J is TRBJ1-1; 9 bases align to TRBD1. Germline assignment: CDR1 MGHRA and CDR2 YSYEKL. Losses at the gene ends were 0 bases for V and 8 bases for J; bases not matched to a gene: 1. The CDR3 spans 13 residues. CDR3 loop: CASSQDTGGEAFF. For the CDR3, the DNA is TGCGCCAGCAGCCAAGATACAGGGGGCGAAGCTTTCTTT.

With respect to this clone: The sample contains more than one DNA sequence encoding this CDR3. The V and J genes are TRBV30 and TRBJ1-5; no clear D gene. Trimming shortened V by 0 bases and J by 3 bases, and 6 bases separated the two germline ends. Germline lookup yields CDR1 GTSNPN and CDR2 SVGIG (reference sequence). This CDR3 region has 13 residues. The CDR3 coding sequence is TGTGCCTGGAGTGTCGGCCTCAATCAGCCCCAGCATTTT. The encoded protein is CAWSVGLNQPQHF.

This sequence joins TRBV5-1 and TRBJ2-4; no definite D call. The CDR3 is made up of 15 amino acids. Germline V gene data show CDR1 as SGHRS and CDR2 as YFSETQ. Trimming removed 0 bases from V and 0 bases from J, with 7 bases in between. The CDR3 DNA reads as TGCGCCAGCAGCTTGGAGGGCGTAGCCAAAAACATTCAGTACTTC. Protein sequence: CASSLEGVAKNIQYF.

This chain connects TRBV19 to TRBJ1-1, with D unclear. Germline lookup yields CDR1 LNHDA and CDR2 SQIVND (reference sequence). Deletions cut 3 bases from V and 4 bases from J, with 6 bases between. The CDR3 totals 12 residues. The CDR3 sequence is CASSIMGTEAFF. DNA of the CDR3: TGTGCCAGTAGTATCATGGGCACTGAAGCTTTCTTT.

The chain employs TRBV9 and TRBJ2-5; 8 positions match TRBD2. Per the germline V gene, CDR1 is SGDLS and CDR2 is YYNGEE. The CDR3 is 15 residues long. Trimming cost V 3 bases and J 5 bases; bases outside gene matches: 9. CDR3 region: CASSARTSPGETQYF. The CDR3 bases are TGTGCCAGCAGCGCCCGGACTAGCCCTGGGGAGACCCAGTACTTC.

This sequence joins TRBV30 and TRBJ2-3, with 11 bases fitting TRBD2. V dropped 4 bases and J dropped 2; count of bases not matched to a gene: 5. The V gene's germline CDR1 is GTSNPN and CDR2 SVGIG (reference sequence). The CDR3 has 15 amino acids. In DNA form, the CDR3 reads TGTGCCTGGACCATAGCGGGGGGGAACACAGATACGCAGTATTTT. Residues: CAWTIAGGNTDTQYF.

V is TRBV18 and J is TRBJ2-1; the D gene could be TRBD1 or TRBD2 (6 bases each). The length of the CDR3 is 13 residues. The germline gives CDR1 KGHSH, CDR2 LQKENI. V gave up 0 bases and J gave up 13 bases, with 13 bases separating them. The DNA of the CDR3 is TGTGCCAGCTCACCACCGGGGGGCAAACTTCAGTTCTTC. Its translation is CASSPPGGKLQFF.

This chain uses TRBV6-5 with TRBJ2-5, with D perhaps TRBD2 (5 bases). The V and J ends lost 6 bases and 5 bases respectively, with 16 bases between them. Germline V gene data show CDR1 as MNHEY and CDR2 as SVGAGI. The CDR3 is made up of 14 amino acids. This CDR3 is CASREDLARETQYF. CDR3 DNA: TGTGCCAGCAGGGAGGACTTGGCCCGGGAGACCCAGTACTTC.

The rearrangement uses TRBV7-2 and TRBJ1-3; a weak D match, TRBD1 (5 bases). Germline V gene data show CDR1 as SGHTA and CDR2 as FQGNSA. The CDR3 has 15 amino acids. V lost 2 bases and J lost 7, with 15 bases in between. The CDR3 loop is CASSLTPGTGNTIYF. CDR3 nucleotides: TGTGCCAGCAGCTTAACTCCCGGGACCGGGAACACCATATATTTT.

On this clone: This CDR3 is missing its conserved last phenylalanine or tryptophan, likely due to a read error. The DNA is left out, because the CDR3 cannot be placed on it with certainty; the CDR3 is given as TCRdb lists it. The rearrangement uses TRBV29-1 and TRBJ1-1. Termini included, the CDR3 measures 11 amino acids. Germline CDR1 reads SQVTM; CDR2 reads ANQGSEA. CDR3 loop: CSVEGRNITFP.

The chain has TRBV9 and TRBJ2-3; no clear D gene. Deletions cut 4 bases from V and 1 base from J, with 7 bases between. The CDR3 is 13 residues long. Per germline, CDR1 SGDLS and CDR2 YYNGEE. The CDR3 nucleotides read TGTGCCAGCAGCACGCAGGGCACAGATACGCAGTATTTT. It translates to CASSTQGTDTQYF.

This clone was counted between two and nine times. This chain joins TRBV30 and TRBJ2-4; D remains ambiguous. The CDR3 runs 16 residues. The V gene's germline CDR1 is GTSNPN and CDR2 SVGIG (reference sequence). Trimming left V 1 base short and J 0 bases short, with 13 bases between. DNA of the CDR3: TGTGCCTGGAGTGGTTTTAGCCTATTAGCCAAAAACATTCAGTACTTC. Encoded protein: CAWSGFSLLAKNIQYF.

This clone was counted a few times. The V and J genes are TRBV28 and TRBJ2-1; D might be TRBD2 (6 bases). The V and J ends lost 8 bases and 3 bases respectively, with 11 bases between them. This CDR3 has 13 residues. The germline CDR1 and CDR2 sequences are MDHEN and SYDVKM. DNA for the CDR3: TGTGCCAGCTCCGGGACTCACTACAATGAGCAGTTCTTC. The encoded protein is CASSGTHYNEQFF.

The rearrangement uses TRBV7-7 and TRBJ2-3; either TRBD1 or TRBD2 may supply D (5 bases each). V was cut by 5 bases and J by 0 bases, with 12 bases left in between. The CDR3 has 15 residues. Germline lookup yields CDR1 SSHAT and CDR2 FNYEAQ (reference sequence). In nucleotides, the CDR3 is TGTGCCAGCAGCCCAGGTGGGGGAAGCACAGATACGCAGTATTTT. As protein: CASSPGGGSTDTQYF.

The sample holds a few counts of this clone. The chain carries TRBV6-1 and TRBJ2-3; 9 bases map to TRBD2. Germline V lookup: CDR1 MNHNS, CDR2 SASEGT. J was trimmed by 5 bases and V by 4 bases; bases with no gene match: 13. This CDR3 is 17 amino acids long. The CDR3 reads CASSGPFRLAVKDTQYF. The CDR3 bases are TGTGCCAGCAGTGGACCCTTTAGACTAGCGGTGAAAGATACGCAGTATTTT.

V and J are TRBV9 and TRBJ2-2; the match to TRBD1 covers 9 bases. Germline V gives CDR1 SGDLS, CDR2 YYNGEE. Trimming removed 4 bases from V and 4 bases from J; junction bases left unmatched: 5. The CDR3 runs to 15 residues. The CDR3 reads CASSPQTGGTGELFF. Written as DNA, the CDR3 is TGTGCCAGCAGCCCTCAGACAGGGGGCACCGGGGAGCTGTTTTTT.

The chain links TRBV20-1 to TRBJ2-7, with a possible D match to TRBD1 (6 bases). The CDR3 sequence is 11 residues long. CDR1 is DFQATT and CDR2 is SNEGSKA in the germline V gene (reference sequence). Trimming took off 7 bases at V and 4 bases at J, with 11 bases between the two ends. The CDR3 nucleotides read TGCAGTGGACAGGCACTTTACGAGCAGTACTTC. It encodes CSGQALYEQYF.

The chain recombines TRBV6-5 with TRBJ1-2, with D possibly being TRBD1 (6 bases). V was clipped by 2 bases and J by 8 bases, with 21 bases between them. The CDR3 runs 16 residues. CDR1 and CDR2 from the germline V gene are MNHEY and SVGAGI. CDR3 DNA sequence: TGTGCCAGCAGTTACCTAGTGTCGCGGCAGGGGAGCGGCTACACCTTC. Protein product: CASSYLVSRQGSGYTF.

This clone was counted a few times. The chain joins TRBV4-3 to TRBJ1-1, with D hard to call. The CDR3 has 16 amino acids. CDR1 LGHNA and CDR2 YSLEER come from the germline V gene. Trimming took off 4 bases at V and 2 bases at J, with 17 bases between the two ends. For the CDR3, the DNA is TGCGCCAGCAGCCTAGTCCGGGGAGCAATTAACACTGAAGCTTTCTTT. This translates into CASSLVRGAINTEAFF.

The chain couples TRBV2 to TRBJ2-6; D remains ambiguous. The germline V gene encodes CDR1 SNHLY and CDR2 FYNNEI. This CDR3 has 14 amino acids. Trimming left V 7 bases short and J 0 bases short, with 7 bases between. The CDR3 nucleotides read TGTGCCAGCATTCTGGGCTCTGGGGCCAACGTCCTGACTTTC. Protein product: CASILGSGANVLTF.

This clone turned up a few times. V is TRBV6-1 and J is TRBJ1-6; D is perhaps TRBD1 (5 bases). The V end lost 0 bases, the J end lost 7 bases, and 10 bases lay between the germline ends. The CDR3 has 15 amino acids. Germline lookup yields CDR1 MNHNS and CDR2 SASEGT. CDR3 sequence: CASSEAMTVNSPLHF. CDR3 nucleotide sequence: TGTGCCAGCAGTGAAGCTATGACAGTGAATTCACCCCTCCACTTT.

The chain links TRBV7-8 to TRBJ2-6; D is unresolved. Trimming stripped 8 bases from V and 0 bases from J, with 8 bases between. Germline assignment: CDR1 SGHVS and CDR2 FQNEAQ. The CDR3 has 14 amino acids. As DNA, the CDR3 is TGTGCCAGCGGGTTAGACTCTGGGGCCAACGTCCTGACTTTC. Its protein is CASGLDSGANVLTF.

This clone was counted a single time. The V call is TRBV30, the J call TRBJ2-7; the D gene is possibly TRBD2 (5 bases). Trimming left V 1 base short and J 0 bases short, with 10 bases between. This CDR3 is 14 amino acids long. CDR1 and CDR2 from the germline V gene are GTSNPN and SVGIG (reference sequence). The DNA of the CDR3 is TGTGCCTGGAGTGGGGTAGCGAGCTCCTACGAGCAGTACTTC. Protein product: CAWSGVASSYEQYF.

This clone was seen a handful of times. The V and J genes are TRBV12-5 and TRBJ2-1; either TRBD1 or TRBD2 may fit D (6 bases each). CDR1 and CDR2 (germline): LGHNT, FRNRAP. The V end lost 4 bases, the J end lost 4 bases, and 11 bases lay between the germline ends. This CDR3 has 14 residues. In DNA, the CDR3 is TGTGCTAGTGGTTCGGGGGCGGATTACAATGAGCAGTTCTTC. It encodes CASGSGADYNEQFF.

Written as DNA, the CDR3 is TGTGCCAGCAGCGCCTGGGACAGATGTTTTCTGTGGCCCCAGCATTTT. Translating gives CASSAWDRCFLWPQHF. The V and J genes are TRBV9 and TRBJ1-5, with 7 positions matching TRBD1. The V segment lost 3 bases and the J segment 9 bases; nucleotides outside the gene matches: 15. The CDR3 is 16 amino acids. Germline lookup yields CDR1 SGDLS and CDR2 YYNGEE. The full variable domain, in which reference TRBV9 and TRBJ1-5 provide the parts outside the CDR3, is DSGVTQTPKHLITATGQRVTLRCSPRSGDLSVYWYQQSLDQGLQFLIQYYNGEERAKGNILERFSAQQFPDLHSELNLSSLELGDSALYFCASSAWDRCFLWPQHFGDGTRLSIL.

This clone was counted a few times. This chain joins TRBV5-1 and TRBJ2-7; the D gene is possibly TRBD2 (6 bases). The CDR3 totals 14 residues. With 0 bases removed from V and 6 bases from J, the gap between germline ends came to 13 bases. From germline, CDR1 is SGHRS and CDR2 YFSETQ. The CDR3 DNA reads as TGCGCCAGCAGCTTGGAGGTAGCGGCCAGCGAGCAGTACTTC. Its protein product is CASSLEVAASEQYF.

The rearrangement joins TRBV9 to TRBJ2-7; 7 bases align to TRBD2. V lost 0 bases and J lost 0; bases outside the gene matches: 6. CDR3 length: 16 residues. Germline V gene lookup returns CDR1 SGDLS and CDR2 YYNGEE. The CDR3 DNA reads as TGTGCCAGCAGCGTAGGTAGCGGGCGATTCTCCTACGAGCAGTACTTC. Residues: CASSVGSGRFSYEQYF.

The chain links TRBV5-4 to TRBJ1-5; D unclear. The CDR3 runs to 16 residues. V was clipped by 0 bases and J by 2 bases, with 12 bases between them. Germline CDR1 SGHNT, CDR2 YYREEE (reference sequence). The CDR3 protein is CASSLDGVRGNQPQHF. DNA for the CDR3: TGTGCCAGCAGCTTGGACGGGGTTCGTGGCAATCAGCCCCAGCATTTT.

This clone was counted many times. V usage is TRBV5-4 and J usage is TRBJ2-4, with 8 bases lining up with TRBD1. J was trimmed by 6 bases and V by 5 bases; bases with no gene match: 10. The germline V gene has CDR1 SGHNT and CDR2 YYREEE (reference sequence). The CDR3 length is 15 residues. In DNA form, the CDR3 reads TGTGCCAGCAGTCGCCGGGACAGGTCAGGAAACATTCAGTACTTC. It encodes CASSRRDRSGNIQYF.

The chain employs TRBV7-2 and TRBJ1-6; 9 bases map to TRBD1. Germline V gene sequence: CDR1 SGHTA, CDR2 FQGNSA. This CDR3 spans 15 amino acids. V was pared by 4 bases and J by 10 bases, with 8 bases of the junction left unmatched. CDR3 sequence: CASSSIGTGSSPLHF. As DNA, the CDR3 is TGTGCCAGCAGCTCTATTGGGACAGGGAGCTCACCCCTCCACTTT.

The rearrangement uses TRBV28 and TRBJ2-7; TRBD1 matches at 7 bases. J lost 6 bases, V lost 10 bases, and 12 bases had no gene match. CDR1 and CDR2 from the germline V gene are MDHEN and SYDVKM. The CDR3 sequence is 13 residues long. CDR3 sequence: CAILDRAFGEQYF. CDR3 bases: TGTGCCATACTAGACAGGGCGTTTGGCGAGCAGTACTTC.